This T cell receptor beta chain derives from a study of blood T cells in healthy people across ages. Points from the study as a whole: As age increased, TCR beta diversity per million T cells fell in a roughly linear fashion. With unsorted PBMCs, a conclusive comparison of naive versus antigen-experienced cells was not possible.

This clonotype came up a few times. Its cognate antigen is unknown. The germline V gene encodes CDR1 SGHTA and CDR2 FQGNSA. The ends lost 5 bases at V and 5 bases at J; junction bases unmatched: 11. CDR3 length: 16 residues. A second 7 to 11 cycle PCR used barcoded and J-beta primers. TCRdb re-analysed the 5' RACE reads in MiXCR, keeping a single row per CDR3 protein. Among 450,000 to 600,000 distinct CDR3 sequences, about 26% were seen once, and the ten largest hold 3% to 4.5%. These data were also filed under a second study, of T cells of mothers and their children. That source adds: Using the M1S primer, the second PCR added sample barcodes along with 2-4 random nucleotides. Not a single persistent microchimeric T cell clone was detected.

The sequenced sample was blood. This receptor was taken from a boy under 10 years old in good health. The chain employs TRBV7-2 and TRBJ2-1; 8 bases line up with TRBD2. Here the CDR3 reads CASSRRGGLVDNEQFF. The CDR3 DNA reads TGTGCCAGCAGCCGGAGGGGGGGACTAGTTGACAATGAGCAGTTCTTC.